The rows below give T cell receptor beta chains drawn from one sample of a study of T cells in Graves' hyperthyroidism and ophthalmopathy. In TCRdb, the multiplex PCR reads were re-called with MiXCR into one record per CDR3 protein. In the table there are hundreds of thousands of distinct CDR3 sequences, 35% to 40% of which are singletons. The sample comprised blood. Receptors were obtained from a man aged 18 to 35 with Graves' hyperthyroidism. Both conserved end residues are part of each CDR3. Each record gives: clone size, D gene, V gene, J gene, CDR3 DNA, CDR3 protein. D genes are given only for firm matches. Clone size appears in some rows only: once, few, many, or a class for an expanded clone.

size: few
D: NA
V: TRBV5-1
J: TRBJ2-2
DNA: TGCGCCAGCAGCGGTACGGGGGCGCTTACCGGGGAGCTGTTTTTT
CDR3: CASSGTGALTGELFF

size: few
D: NA
V: TRBV4-2
J: TRBJ1-1
DNA: TGTGCCAGCAGCCAAGATCAATTGAACACTGAAGCTTTCTTT
CDR3: CASSQDQLNTEAFF

size: few
D: TRBD1
V: TRBV2
J: TRBJ2-7
DNA: TGTGCCAGCAGGATGGGACAGGGACCATCCTACGAGCAGTACTTC
CDR3: CASRMGQGPSYEQYF

size: many
D: NA
V: TRBV10-3
J: TRBJ1-2
DNA: TGTGCCATCAGTGATAACGGAGTCTATGGCTACACCTTC
CDR3: CAISDNGVYGYTF

size: many
D: NA
V: TRBV29-1
J: TRBJ1-1
DNA: TGCAGCGTTGAAGACAGGGCGGACACTGAAGCTTTCTTT
CDR3: CSVEDRADTEAFF

size: once
D: NA
V: TRBV28
J: TRBJ2-6
DNA: TGTGCCAGCAGTTTTTTCGGGGCCAACGTCCTGACTTTC
CDR3: CASSFFGANVLTF

size: NA
D: NA
V: TRBV5-6
J: TRBJ2-5
DNA: TGTACCAGCAGCTTGTTAGAAGAGACCCAGTACTTC
CDR3: CTSSLLEETQYF

size: many
D: NA
V: TRBV9
J: TRBJ1-2
DNA: TGTGCCAGCAGCGTAGCAGGGAGATATGGCTACACCTTC
CDR3: CASSVAGRYGYTF

size: many
D: NA
V: TRBV10-2
J: TRBJ2-7
DNA: TGCGCCAGCACCTCCCGTGGCGAGCAGTACTTC
CDR3: CASTSRGEQYF

size: NA
D: TRBD1
V: TRBV28
J: TRBJ1-5
DNA: TGTGCCACCCTGGACAGGGGGAATCAGCCCCAGCATTTT
CDR3: CATLDRGNQPQHF

size: many
D: TRBD1
V: TRBV15
J: TRBJ2-2
DNA: TGTGCCACCAGCAGACACCGACAGGGGAACACCGGGGAGCTGTTTTTT
CDR3: CATSRHRQGNTGELFF

size: NA
D: TRBD1
V: TRBV5-1
J: TRBJ1-2
DNA: TGCGCCAGCAGCGCTCGGACAGGGTTTAACTATGACTACACCTTC
CDR3: CASSARTGFNYDYTF

size: NA
D: NA
V: TRBV6-1
J: TRBJ1-2
DNA: TGTGCCAGCAGTTACTCGATCGAGGCTTATGGCTACACCTTC
CDR3: CASSYSIEAYGYTF

size: once
D: TRBD1
V: TRBV10-2
J: TRBJ1-5
DNA: TGCGCCAGCAGTGAGACCGGGACAGGGGATAGCAATCAGCCCCAGCATTTT
CDR3: CASSETGTGDSNQPQHF

size: NA
D: TRBD2
V: TRBV19
J: TRBJ2-7
DNA: TGTGCCACCACAGCGGGACCCTACTACGAGCAGTACTTC
CDR3: CATTAGPYYEQYF

size: NA
D: NA
V: TRBV7-9
J: TRBJ2-1
DNA: TGTGCCAGCAGCTCAGCCGGGGGGCGTGCTGAGCAGTTCTTC
CDR3: CASSSAGGRAEQFF

size: few
D: NA
V: TRBV9
J: TRBJ2-5
DNA: TGTGCCAGCAGCGGGGGGACTTCCGTACAAGAGACCCAGTACTTC
CDR3: CASSGGTSVQETQYF

size: NA
D: NA
V: TRBV15
J: TRBJ2-3
DNA: TGTGCCACCAGCAGAGATCTAGCTAGCACAGATACGCAGTATTTT
CDR3: CATSRDLASTDTQYF

size: few
D: TRBD1
V: TRBV13
J: TRBJ2-2
DNA: TGTGCCAGCAGCTCGGGACAGGGGACCGGGGAGCTGTTTTTT
CDR3: CASSSGQGTGELFF

size: few
D: NA
V: TRBV9
J: TRBJ1-1
DNA: TGTGCCAGCAGCGTAGCTACGGGGAGGGCTGAAGCTTTCTTT
CDR3: CASSVATGRAEAFF

size: few
D: TRBD2
V: TRBV29-1
J: TRBJ2-3
DNA: TGCAGCGTTCTAGCGGGGATAGATACGCAGTATTTT
CDR3: CSVLAGIDTQYF

size: many
D: NA
V: TRBV15
J: TRBJ1-1
DNA: TGTGCCACCAGTCCCGGGACGACTGAAGCTTTCTTT
CDR3: CATSPGTTEAFF

size: many
D: TRBD2
V: TRBV24-1
J: TRBJ2-2
DNA: TGTGCCACCAGTGATTTACTAGCGGGAGACACCGGGGAGCTGTTTTTT
CDR3: CATSDLLAGDTGELFF

size: NA
D: TRBD1
V: TRBV10-3
J: TRBJ2-7
DNA: TGTGCCAGCAGCCCCACCGGGACAGGGTACGGGCAGTACTTC
CDR3: CASSPTGTGYGQYF

size: many
D: NA
V: TRBV5-1
J: TRBJ1-2
DNA: TGCGCCAGCAGCTTGGAAGGAGGGCTGTTCTATGGCTACACCTTC
CDR3: CASSLEGGLFYGYTF

size: many
D: TRBD1
V: TRBV7-8
J: TRBJ1-4
DNA: TGTGCCAGCAGCTTCAAAACAGGGGATGAAAAACTGTTTTTT
CDR3: CASSFKTGDEKLFF

size: NA
D: TRBD1
V: TRBV4-1
J: TRBJ1-2
DNA: TGCGCCGGCAGCCCGACAGGGACGGATGGCTACACCTTC
CDR3: CAGSPTGTDGYTF

size: few
D: TRBD1
V: TRBV6-1
J: TRBJ1-6
DNA: TGTGCCAGCGGGACAGGGGGAAATAATTCACCCCTCCACTTT
CDR3: CASGTGGNNSPLHF